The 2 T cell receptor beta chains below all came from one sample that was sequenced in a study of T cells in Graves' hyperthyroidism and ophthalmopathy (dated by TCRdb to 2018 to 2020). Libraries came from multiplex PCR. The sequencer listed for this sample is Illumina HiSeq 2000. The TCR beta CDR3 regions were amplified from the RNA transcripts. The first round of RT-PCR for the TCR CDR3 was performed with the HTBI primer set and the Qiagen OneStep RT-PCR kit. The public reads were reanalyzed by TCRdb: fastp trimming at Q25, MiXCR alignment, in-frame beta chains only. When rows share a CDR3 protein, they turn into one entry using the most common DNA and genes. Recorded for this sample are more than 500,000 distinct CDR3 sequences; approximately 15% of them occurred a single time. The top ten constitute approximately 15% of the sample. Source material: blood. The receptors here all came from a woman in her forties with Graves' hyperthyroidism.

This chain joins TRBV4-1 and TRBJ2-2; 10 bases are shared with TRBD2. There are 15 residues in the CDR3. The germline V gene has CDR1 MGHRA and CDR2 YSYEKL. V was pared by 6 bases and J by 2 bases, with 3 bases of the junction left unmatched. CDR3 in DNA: TGCGCCAGCAGTCCTAGCGGGAGAAACACCGGGGAGCTGTTTTTT. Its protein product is CASSPSGRNTGELFF.

The CDR3 here is CASRMGDMGKNIQYF. CDR3 sequence (DNA): TGTGCCAGCAGGATGGGGGACATGGGCAAAAACATTCAGTACTTC. This chain links TRBV6-1 with TRBJ2-4; D might be TRBD1 (6 bases). The CDR3 sequence is 15 residues long. Germline CDR1 is MNHNS and CDR2 is SASEGT. The ends were cut back, 6 bases at V and 3 bases at J, with 15 bases in the middle.